This TCR beta chain derives from a study of blood T cell repertoires in COVID-19. Study-wide background: The United States, Italy and Spain provided the acute and convalescent COVID-19 samples.

Original analysis: Amplifying reference gene primers gave estimates of nucleated cell counts. The table came from immunoSEQ multiplex PCR; TCRdb's copy has only in-frame clones and leaves some out. That table furnishes V, J and clone size, whereas the DNA furnished D and trimming. This table has roughly 250,000 clones, approximately 82% appearing once. Trimming removed 0 bases at V and 12 bases at J, with 11 bases between. The V gene's germline CDR1 is GTSNPN and CDR2 SVGIG (reference sequence). The length of the CDR3 is 11 residues. The TCR comes from a middle-aged man with active or convalescent COVID-19. The sequenced sample consisted of peripheral blood. The chain couples TRBV30 to TRBJ1-2; perhaps TRBD1 as D (5 bases). DNA of the CDR3: TGTGCCTGGAGTGTTCTGGGGACTCACACCTTC. It codes for CAWSVLGTHTF.